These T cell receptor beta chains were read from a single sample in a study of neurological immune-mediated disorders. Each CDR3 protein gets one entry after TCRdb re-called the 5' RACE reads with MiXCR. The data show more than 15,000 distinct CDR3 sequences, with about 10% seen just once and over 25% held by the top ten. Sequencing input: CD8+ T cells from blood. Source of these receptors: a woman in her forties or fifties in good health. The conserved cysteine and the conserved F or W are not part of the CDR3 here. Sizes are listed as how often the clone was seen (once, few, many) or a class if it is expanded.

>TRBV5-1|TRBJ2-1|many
ASSGDNGEQF
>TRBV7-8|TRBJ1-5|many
ASSPPGDRGIQPQH
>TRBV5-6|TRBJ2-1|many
ASSLESYNEQF
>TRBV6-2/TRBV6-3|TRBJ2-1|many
ASSRAGDEDEQF
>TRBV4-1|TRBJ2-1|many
ASSQDPDLTTYNEQF
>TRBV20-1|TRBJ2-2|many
SARSGTSSPGELF
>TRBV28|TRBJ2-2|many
ASTSGRAHTGELF
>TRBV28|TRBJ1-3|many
ASGGGDAGNTIY
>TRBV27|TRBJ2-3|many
ASEGGDTQY
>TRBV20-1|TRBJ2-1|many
SARETHEQF
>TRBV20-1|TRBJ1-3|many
SARSDRDFGNTIY
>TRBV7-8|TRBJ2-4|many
ASSLVAGGFQY
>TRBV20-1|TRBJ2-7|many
SGAETFYEQY
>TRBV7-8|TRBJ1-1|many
ASSLDRGLNTEAF
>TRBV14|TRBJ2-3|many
ASSRPGTGTDTQY
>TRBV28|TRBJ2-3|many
ASSPSWDKLISTDTQY